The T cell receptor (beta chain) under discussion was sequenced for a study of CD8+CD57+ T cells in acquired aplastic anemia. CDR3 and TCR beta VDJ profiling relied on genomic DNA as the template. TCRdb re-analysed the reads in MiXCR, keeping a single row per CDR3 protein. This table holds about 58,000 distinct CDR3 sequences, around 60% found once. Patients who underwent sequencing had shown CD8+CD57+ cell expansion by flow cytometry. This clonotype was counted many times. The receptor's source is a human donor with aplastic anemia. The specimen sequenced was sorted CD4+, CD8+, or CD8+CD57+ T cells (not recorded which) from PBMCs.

The CDR3 sequence is CASSLPPGHPQETQYF. The CDR3 coding sequence is TGTGCCAGCAGCCTCCCCCCGGGACACCCGCAAGAGACCCAGTACTTC. The chain couples TRBV7-6 to TRBJ2-5; a weak D match, TRBD1 (6 bases). The germline gives CDR1 SGHVS, CDR2 FNYEAQ. Trimming took 5 bases from V and 2 from J, leaving 18 bases between them. This CDR3 is 16 amino acids long.